This TCR beta chain is drawn from a study of T-cell memory formation after mild COVID-19. The J segment lost 4 bases and the V segment lost 2 bases, leaving 8 bases of the junction unmatched. The CDR3 runs to 17 residues. Germline CDR1 and CDR2: MNHNS and SASEGT. About this clonotype itself: Its target is unknown.

Findings of the study overall: Clones which contracted sat mainly in CM and EM if CD4+, and in EMRA if CD8+.

One entry per CDR3 protein results from TCRdb running MiXCR on the 5' RACE reads. The table lists 150,000 to 200,000 distinct CDR3 sequences, about 14% of them singletons. The V call is TRBV6-1, the J call TRBJ2-3; 11 positions agree with TRBD2. This clonotype was obtained from an adult woman who had mild COVID-19 (a few samples of this study predate the infection). Cell type and time point are not known. Input material: PBMCs or a T cell subset sorted from them (not recorded which). CDR3 protein: CASSELLAGVLADTQYF. CDR3 DNA: TGTGCCAGCAGTGAACTACTAGCGGGAGTTTTGGCAGATACGCAGTATTTT.